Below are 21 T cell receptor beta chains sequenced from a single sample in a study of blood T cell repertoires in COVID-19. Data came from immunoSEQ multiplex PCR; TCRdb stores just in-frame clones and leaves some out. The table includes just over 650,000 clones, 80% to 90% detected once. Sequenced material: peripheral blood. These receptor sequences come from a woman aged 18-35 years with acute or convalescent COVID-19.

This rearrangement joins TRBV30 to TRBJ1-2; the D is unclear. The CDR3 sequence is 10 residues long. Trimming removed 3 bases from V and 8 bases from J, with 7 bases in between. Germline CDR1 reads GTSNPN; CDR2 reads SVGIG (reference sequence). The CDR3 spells CAWRAQGYTF. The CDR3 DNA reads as TGTGCCTGGAGGGCACAGGGCTACACCTTC.

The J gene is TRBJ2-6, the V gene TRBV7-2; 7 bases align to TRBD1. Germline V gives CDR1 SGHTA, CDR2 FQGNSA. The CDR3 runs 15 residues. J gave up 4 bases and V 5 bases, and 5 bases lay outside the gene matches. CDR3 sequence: CASSRGQPGANVLTF. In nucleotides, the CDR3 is TGTGCCAGCAGCCGGGGACAGCCCGGGGCCAACGTCCTGACTTTC.

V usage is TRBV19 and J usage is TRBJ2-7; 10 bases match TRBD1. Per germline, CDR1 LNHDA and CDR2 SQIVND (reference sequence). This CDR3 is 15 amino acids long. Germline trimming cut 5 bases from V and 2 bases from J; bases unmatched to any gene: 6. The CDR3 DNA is TGTGCCAGTAGTGGACGGACAGGGGGTACCTACGAGCAGTACTTC. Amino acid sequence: CASSGRTGGTYEQYF.

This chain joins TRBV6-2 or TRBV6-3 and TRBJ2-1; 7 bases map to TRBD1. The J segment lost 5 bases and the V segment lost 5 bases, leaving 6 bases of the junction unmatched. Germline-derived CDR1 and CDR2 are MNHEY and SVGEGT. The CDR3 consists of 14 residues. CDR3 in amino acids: CASSAGTDHNEQFF. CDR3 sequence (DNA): TGTGCCAGCAGTGCCGGGACAGACCACAATGAGCAGTTCTTC.

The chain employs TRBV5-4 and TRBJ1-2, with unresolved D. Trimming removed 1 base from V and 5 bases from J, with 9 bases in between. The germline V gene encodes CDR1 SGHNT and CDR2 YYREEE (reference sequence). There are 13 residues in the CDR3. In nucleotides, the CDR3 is TGTGCCAGCAGCTTGCTCTTAGAATATGGCTACACCTTC. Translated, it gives CASSLLLEYGYTF.

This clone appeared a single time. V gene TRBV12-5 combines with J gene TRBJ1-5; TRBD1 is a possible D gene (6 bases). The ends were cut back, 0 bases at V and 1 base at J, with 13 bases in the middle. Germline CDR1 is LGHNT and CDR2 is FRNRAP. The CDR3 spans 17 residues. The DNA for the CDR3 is TGTGCTAGTGGTTTGGTACGGTGGGGGCAAAGCAATCAGCCCCAGCATTTT. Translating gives CASGLVRWGQSNQPQHF.

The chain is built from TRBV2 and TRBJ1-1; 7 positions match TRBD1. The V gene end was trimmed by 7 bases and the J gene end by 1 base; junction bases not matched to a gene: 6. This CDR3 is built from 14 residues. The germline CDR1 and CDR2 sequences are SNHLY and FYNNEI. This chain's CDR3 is CASILDRTNTEAFF. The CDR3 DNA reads TGTGCCAGCATCCTGGACAGGACGAACACTGAAGCTTTCTTT.

The CDR3 sequence: CASSSGTGVNQPQHF. CDR3 nucleotides: TGTGCCAGCAGTTCCGGGACAGGGGTTAATCAGCCCCAGCATTTT. The J gene is TRBJ1-5, the V gene TRBV7-6; 10 nucleotides agree with TRBD1. Germline V gene sequence: CDR1 SGHVS, CDR2 FNYEAQ. Trimming cost V 6 bases and J 4 bases; bases outside gene matches: 6. The CDR3 extends over 15 amino acids.

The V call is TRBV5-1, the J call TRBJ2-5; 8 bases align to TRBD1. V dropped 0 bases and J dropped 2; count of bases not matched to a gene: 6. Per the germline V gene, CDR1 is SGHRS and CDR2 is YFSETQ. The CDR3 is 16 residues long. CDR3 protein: CASSLATYRGQETQYF. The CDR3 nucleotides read TGCGCCAGCAGCTTGGCGACTTACAGGGGGCAAGAGACCCAGTACTTC.

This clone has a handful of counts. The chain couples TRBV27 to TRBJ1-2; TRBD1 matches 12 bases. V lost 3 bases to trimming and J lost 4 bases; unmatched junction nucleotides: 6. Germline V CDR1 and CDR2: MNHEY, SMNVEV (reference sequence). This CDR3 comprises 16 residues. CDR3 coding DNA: TGTGCCAGCAGTTTTGCCGGGACAGGGGGCGGCTATGGCTACACCTTC. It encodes CASSFAGTGGGYGYTF.

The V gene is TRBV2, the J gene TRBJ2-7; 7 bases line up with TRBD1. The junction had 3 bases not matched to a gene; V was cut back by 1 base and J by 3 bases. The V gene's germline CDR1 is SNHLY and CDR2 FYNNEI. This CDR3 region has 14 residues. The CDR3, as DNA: TGTGCCAGCAGTGAAGGGGGGACAGACTACGAGCAGTACTTC. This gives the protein CASSEGGTDYEQYF.

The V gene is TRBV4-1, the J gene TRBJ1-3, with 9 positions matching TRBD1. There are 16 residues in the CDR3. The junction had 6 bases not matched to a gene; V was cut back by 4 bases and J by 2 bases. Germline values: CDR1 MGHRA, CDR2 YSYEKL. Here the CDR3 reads CASSPDRGWPGNTIYF. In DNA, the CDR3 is TGCGCCAGCAGCCCGGACAGGGGATGGCCTGGAAACACCATATATTTT.

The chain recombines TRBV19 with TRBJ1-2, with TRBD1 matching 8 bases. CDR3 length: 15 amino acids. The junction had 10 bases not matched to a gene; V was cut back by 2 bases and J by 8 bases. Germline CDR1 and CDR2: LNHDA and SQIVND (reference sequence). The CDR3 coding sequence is TGTGCCAGTAGTATAAAAGCCAGGGGGCATGGGGGCTACACCTTC. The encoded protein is CASSIKARGHGGYTF.

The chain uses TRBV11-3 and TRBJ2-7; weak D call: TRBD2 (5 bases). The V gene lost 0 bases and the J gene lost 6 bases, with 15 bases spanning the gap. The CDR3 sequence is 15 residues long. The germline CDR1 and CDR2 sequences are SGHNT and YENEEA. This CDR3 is CASSLDRGPAGEQYF. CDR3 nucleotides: TGTGCCAGCAGCTTAGACCGAGGGCCGGCAGGCGAGCAGTACTTC.

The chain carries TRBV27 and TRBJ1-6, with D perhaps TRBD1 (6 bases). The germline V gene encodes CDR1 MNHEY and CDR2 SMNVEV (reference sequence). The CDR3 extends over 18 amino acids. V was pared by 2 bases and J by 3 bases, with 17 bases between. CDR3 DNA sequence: TGTGCCAGCAGTTTAAAAGTAGACAGGCAATTCTATAATTCACCCCTCCACTTT. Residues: CASSLKVDRQFYNSPLHF.

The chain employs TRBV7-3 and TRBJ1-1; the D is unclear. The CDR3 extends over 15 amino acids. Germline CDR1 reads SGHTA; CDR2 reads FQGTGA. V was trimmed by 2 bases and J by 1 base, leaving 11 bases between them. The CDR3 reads CASSLGGNPNTEAFF. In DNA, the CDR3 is TGTGCCAGCAGCTTAGGCGGCAACCCGAACACTGAAGCTTTCTTT. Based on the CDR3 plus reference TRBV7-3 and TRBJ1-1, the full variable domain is GAGVSQTPSNKVTEKGKYVELRCDPISGHTALYWYRQSLGQGPEFLIYFQGTGAADDSGLPNDRFFAVRPEGSVSTLKIQRTERGDSAVYLCASSLGGNPNTEAFFGQGTRLTVV.

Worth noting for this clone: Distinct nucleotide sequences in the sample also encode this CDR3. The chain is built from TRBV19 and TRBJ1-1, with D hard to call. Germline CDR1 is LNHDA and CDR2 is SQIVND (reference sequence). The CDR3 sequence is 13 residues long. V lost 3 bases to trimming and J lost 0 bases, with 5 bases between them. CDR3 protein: CASSISLNTEAFF. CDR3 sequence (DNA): TGTGCCAGTAGTATTAGTCTGAACACTGAAGCTTTCTTT.

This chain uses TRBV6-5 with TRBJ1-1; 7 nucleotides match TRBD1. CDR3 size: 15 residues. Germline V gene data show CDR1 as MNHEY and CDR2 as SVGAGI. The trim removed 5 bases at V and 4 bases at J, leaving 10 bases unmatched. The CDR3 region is CASSNGQVGSTEAFF. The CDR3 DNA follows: TGTGCCAGCAGTAACGGACAGGTCGGGAGCACTGAAGCTTTCTTT.

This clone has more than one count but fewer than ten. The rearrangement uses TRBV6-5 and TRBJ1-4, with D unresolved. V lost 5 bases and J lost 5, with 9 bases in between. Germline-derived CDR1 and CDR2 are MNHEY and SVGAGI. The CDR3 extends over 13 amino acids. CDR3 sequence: CASSRLRNEKLFF. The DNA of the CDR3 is TGTGCCAGCAGTCGTCTCAGGAATGAAAAACTGTTTTTT.

This CDR3 reads CASSQGETQYF. CDR3 DNA sequence: TGTGCCAGTAGTCAGGGGGAGACCCAGTACTTC. The chain carries TRBV19 and TRBJ2-5; maybe TRBD1 (6 bases). Per germline, CDR1 LNHDA and CDR2 SQIVND (reference sequence). V was clipped by 5 bases and J by 5 bases, with 6 bases between them. The CDR3 is made up of 11 amino acids.

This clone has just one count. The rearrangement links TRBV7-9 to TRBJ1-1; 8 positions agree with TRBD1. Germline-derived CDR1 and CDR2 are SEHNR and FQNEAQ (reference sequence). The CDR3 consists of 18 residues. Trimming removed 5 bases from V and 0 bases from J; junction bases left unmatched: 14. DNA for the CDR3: TGTGCCAGCAGCCATTACCCCTGGGACAGGAGTATGAACACTGAAGCTTTCTTT. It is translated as CASSHYPWDRSMNTEAFF.